This T cell receptor beta chain stems from a study of blood T cell repertoires in COVID-19. Study-level background: Samples taken during acute and convalescent COVID-19 were collected in the United States, Italy and Spain.

This clone was counted a few times. This CDR3 is 13 amino acids long. Germline values: CDR1 LNHDA, CDR2 SQIVND (reference sequence). V was clipped by 5 bases and J by 3 bases; unmatched bases: 4. Some clones are missing from TCRdb's copy, which holds only in-frame ones; the method was immunoSEQ multiplex PCR. Found here are about 200,000 clones, around 85% of them singletons; the top ten hold more than 0.7%. Sequenced material: peripheral blood. The clonotype was recovered from a woman in her 70s with acute or convalescent COVID-19. This chain uses TRBV19 with TRBJ2-7; TRBD2 matches at 7 bases. The CDR3 DNA sequence: TGTGCCAGTAGTCGGGGAGGGAACTACGAGCAGTACTTC. It translates to CASSRGGNYEQYF. Complete variable domain (other parts from reference TRBV19 and TRBJ2-7): DGGITQSPKYLFRKEGQNVTLSCEQNLNHDAMYWYRQDPGQGLRLIYYSQIVNDFQKGDIAEGYSVSREKKESFPLTVTSAQKNPTAFYLCASSRGGNYEQYFGPGTRLTVT.